This T cell receptor (beta chain) was documented in a study of graft-versus-host responses after intestinal transplantation. Sequencing was performed with immunoSEQ multiplex PCR; in TCRdb, only in-frame clones are kept and a portion is missing. The table has 130,000 to 150,000 clones, about 90% seen once. J lost 0 bases, V lost 7 bases, and 9 bases had no gene match. The V gene's germline CDR1 is WNHNN and CDR2 SYGVQD (reference sequence). The CDR3 is made up of 17 amino acids. This clone showed up just once. No antigen is known for it. This specimen consisted of unstimulated CD4+ T cells sorted from spleen or lymph node cells, obtained before intestinal transplant. The V call is TRBV10-1, the J call TRBJ2-1; 10 positions agree with TRBD2. The TCR originated in a human donor who received an intestinal transplant. The CDR3 here is CASIRLAGQSSYNEQFF. As DNA, the CDR3 is TGCGCCAGCATCAGACTAGCGGGCCAAAGCTCCTACAATGAGCAGTTCTTC.